These T cell receptor beta chains were read from a single sample in a study of blood T cell repertoires in COVID-19. Some clones are missing from TCRdb's copy, which holds only in-frame ones; the method was immunoSEQ multiplex PCR. The repertoire has approximately 240,000 clones, 70% to 90% of them found once; the top ten carry about 6.3%. The source material was peripheral blood. The source is a woman between 55 and 75 years old with active or convalescent COVID-19. Each CDR3 is given with its conserved first and last residue. D genes are given only for firm matches. Where a row states a size, it is once, few, many or the class of an expanded clone; other rows omit it.

clone_size	d_call	v_call	j_call	cdr3_aa	cdr3_nt
-	-	TRBV5-1	TRBJ2-7	CASSILQGREQYF	TGCGCCAGCAGTATATTACAGGGCCGCGAGCAGTACTTC
-	TRBD1	TRBV6-2/TRBV6-3	TRBJ2-1	CASSYSSGTGGYNEQFF	TGTGCCAGCAGTTACTCGAGTGGGACAGGGGGGTACAATGAGCAGTTCTTC
-	-	TRBV25-1	TRBJ1-6	CASSELGQGDSPLHF	TGTGCCAGCAGTGAATTAGGGCAGGGTGACTCACCCCTCCACTTT
-	-	TRBV11-2	TRBJ2-2	CASSLERLTGELFF	TGTGCCAGCAGCTTAGAAAGACTGACCGGGGAGCTGTTTTTT
few	-	TRBV2	TRBJ1-2	CASRMGYYGYTF	TGTGCCAGCCGCATGGGCTACTATGGCTACACCTTC
-	TRBD1	TRBV10-2	TRBJ1-4	CASSEGDRGKLFF	TGCGCCAGCAGTGAGGGGGACAGGGGAAAACTGTTTTTT
-	-	TRBV3-1/TRBV3-2	TRBJ2-3	CASSLYTGLPTDTQYF	TGTGCCAGCAGCTTGTACACGGGTTTACCCACAGATACGCAGTATTTT
-	-	TRBV11-2	TRBJ1-2	CASSFSRESYGYTF	TGTGCCAGCAGCTTTTCAAGGGAGAGCTATGGCTACACCTTC
many	TRBD2	TRBV24-1	TRBJ2-5	CATSPGLAGGPGETQYF	TGTGCCACTTCGCCGGGACTAGCGGGGGGGCCAGGAGAGACCCAGTACTTC
-	-	TRBV7-8	TRBJ2-7	CASSLVSGGLYEQYF	TGTGCCAGCAGCTTAGTGTCTGGGGGCCTATACGAGCAGTACTTC
-	-	TRBV19	TRBJ1-2	CASSPLVNYGYTF	TGTGCCAGTAGTCCCCTAGTCAACTATGGCTACACCTTC
-	-	TRBV10-3	TRBJ2-6	CAISEAGSGANVLTF	TGTGCCATCAGTGAAGCAGGGTCTGGGGCCAACGTCCTGACTTTC
few	-	TRBV3-1/TRBV3-2	TRBJ1-1	CASSQGEGKNTEAFF	TGTGCCAGCAGCCAAGGGGAGGGGAAGAACACTGAAGCTTTCTTT
-	TRBD1	TRBV19	TRBJ1-1	CASSIQGASTEAFF	TGTGCCAGTAGTATTCAGGGGGCGTCCACTGAAGCTTTCTTT
-	TRBD1	TRBV16	TRBJ2-4	CASSRLGQGVEYF	TGTGCCAGCAGCCGCCTCGGACAGGGCGTCGAGTACTTC
-	TRBD1	TRBV3-1/TRBV3-2	TRBJ2-7	CASSPTGGEQYF	TGTGCCAGCAGCCCGACAGGGGGCGAGCAGTACTTC
-	TRBD2	TRBV11-3	TRBJ2-3	CASSSGPLAGVGTDTQYF	TGTGCCAGCAGCTCCGGACCACTAGCGGGAGTAGGGACAGATACGCAGTATTTT
-	-	TRBV15	TRBJ2-2	CATSRLTGSTGELFF	TGTGCCACCAGCAGGTTGACAGGATCCACCGGGGAGCTGTTTTTT
-	TRBD2	TRBV14	TRBJ2-2	CASSQGLAGGAGELFF	TGTGCCAGCAGCCAAGGACTAGCGGGAGGCGCCGGGGAGCTGTTTTTT
-	TRBD1	TRBV5-1	TRBJ1-1	CASSSAGGGTEAFF	TGCGCCAGCAGCTCCGCAGGGGGCGGTACTGAAGCTTTCTTT
-	-	TRBV27	TRBJ2-3	CASSLRGSGTDTQYF	TGTGCCAGCAGTTTAAGGGGATCGGGCACAGATACGCAGTATTTT
-	TRBD1	TRBV7-9	TRBJ1-4	CASSSGTEVEKLFF	TGTGCCAGCAGCTCCGGGACAGAGGTTGAAAAACTGTTTTTT
-	TRBD1	TRBV28	TRBJ2-3	CASSTPGQGIDTQYF	TGTGCCAGCAGCACTCCGGGACAGGGTATAGATACGCAGTATTTT
-	-	TRBV12-3/TRBV12-4	TRBJ2-7	CASSLQAFEQYF	TGTGCCAGCAGTTTACAGGCCTTCGAGCAGTACTTC
-	TRBD2	TRBV28	TRBJ2-1	CASSLLAGGSYNEQFF	TGTGCCAGCAGTTTATTAGCGGGGGGGTCCTACAATGAGCAGTTCTTC
-	TRBD2	TRBV4-1	TRBJ2-7	CASSQEGLAGGSPYEQYF	TGCGCCAGCAGCCAAGAGGGGCTAGCGGGAGGGTCTCCCTACGAGCAGTACTTC
-	-	TRBV19	TRBJ1-3	CASAQRDNAGNTIYF	TGTGCCAGCGCCCAGAGGGACAATGCTGGAAACACCATATATTTT
-	TRBD1	TRBV14	TRBJ2-2	CASSRGTANTGELFF	TGTGCCAGCAGCCGTGGGACAGCGAACACCGGGGAGCTGTTTTTT
-	TRBD2	TRBV19	TRBJ2-3	CATASGGSTTDTQYF	TGTGCCACCGCGAGCGGGGGGAGTACCACAGATACGCAGTATTTT
once	TRBD2	TRBV6-5	TRBJ2-2	CASTLVGGGTGELFF	TGTGCCAGCACTCTCGTGGGCGGGGGGACCGGGGAGCTGTTTTTT
-	-	TRBV5-1	TRBJ2-1	CASSSGQYGADEQFF	TGCGCCAGCAGCTCCGGACAGTACGGAGCCGATGAGCAGTTCTTC
-	-	TRBV4-2	TRBJ1-5	CASSQGSPYGNQPQHF	TGTGCCAGCAGCCAAGGGTCTCCCTATGGCAATCAGCCCCAGCATTTT
-	-	TRBV10-2	TRBJ2-2	CASSDLAGGTGELFF	TGCGCCAGCAGTGATTTGGCGGGTGGTACCGGGGAGCTGTTTTTT
few	TRBD1	TRBV28	TRBJ1-6	CASSLDRGRLYNSPLHF	TGTGCCAGCAGTTTAGACAGGGGGAGGTTGTATAATTCACCCCTCCACTTT
-	-	TRBV19	TRBJ2-7	CASSPGSYEQYF	TGTGCCAGTAGTCCAGGTTCCTACGAGCAGTACTTC
-	-	TRBV2	TRBJ1-6	CASSEGLGDSPLHF	TGTGCCAGCAGTGAAGGATTAGGAGATTCACCCCTCCACTTT
-	TRBD2	TRBV6-2/TRBV6-3	TRBJ2-1	CASSRGGTYNEQFF	TGTGCCAGCAGTCGGGGGGGGACCTACAATGAGCAGTTCTTC
-	-	TRBV6-2/TRBV6-3	TRBJ2-1	CASSYAGINEQFF	TGTGCCAGCAGTTACGCGGGCATCAATGAGCAGTTCTTC
-	-	TRBV21-1	TRBJ1-3	CAVLDRVNGNTIYF	TGTGCCGTCCTGGACAGGGTTAACGGAAACACCATATATTTT
-	TRBD2	TRBV6-5	TRBJ2-7	CASSSTGTSGRMGYF	TGTGCCAGCAGTTCCACCGGGACTAGCGGGAGGATGGGGTACTTC
once	-	TRBV5-6	TRBJ2-3	CASSFQGPGTDTQYF	TGTGCCAGCAGCTTCCAGGGGCCAGGGACAGATACGCAGTATTTT
-	-	TRBV7-6	TRBJ2-6	CASSLEYRDSHSGANVLTF	TGTGCCAGCAGCTTAGAATATCGAGACAGCCACTCTGGGGCCAACGTCCTGACTTTC
-	TRBD2	TRBV30	TRBJ2-7	CAWSLGLVNEQYF	TGTGCCTGGAGTTTAGGACTAGTGAACGAGCAGTACTTC
-	TRBD1	TRBV29-1	TRBJ1-2	CSVVGTGFHGYTF	TGCAGCGTTGTCGGGACAGGGTTTCATGGCTACACCTTC
few	-	TRBV3-1/TRBV3-2	TRBJ1-5	CASSQDLTGSQPQHF	TGTGCCAGCAGCCAAGATCTAACAGGGAGTCAGCCCCAGCATTTT
once	TRBD2	TRBV18	TRBJ2-3	CASTPETSGVLSTDTQYF	TGTGCCAGCACTCCAGAGACTAGCGGAGTACTTAGCACAGATACGCAGTATTTT
-	-	TRBV20-1	TRBJ1-3	CSARLVDTIYF	TGCAGTGCTAGACTTGTCGACACCATATATTTT
-	-	TRBV19	TRBJ1-2	CASSISGLAGPANYGYTF	TGTGCCAGTAGTATTTCAGGTCTCGCAGGCCCAGCTAACTATGGCTACACCTTC
few	-	TRBV11-3	TRBJ2-7	CASSYSTWSYEQYF	TGTGCCAGCAGCTATTCTACTTGGTCCTACGAGCAGTACTTC
many	TRBD2	TRBV7-3	TRBJ2-2	CASSLTPSGRDSTGELFF	TGTGCCAGCAGCTTAACCCCTAGCGGGAGGGACAGCACCGGGGAGCTGTTTTTT
-	-	TRBV7-9	TRBJ2-1	CASSRGLYNEQFF	TGTGCCAGCAGCCGCGGACTTTACAATGAGCAGTTCTTC
few	-	TRBV5-6	TRBJ1-1	CASSLEAGLLTEAFF	TGTGCCAGCAGCTTGGAAGCCGGTCTACTCACTGAAGCTTTCTTT
-	TRBD1	TRBV7-6	TRBJ1-1	CASSPRDRGSNTEAFF	TGTGCCAGCAGCCCTCGGGACAGGGGTTCAAACACTGAAGCTTTCTTT
-	TRBD1	TRBV6-5	TRBJ1-1	CASTSGGYAEAFF	TGTGCCAGCACCTCAGGGGGGTACGCTGAAGCTTTCTTT
-	TRBD2	TRBV14	TRBJ2-1	CASSQELAGPYNEQFF	TGTGCCAGCAGCCAAGAACTAGCGGGCCCCTACAATGAGCAGTTCTTC
once	-	TRBV6-6	TRBJ2-7	CASSSIPGVSYEQYF	TGTGCCAGCAGTTCCATTCCGGGAGTTAGCTACGAGCAGTACTTC
-	-	TRBV5-5	TRBJ1-4	CASSFDEAEKLFF	TGTGCCAGCAGCTTCGATGAGGCTGAAAAACTGTTTTTT